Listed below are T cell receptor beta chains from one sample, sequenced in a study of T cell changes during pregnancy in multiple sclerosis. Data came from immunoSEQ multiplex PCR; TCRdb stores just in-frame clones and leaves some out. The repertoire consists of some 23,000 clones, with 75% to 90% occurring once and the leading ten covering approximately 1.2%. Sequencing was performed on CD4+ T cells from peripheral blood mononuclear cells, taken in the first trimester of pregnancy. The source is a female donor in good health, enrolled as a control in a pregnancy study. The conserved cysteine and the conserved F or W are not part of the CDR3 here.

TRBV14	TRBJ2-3	ASSQLAGKRTDTQY
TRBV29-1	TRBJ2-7	SVGDRSYEQY
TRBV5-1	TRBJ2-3	ASSFTGTDTQY
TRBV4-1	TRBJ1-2	ASSQAVNYGYT
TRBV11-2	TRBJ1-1	ASSVTGNTEAF
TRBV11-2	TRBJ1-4	ASSRWPGLATNEKLF
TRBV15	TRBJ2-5	ATSRDGQETQY
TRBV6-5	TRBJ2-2	ASSTSESGELF
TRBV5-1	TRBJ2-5	ASSSASVPQETQY
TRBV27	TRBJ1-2	ASSWDPQGAQGYT
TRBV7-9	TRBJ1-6	ASSLKDSSYNSPLH
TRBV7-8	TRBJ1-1	ASSQGGEAF
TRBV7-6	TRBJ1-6	ASSKGQRSSPLH
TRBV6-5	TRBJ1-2	ASTTGQGAPHGYT
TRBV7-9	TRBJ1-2	ASSLKGGHYGYT
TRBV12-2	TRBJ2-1	ASRLVVAGWEHDEQF
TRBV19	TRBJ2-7	ASSIDSPYEQY
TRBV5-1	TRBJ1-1	ASRLGDRNTEAF
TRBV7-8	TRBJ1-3	ASSLVTIGGAGGNTIY
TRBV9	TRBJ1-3	ASSVGEASGNTIY
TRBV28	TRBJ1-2	ASSPLLQGFRGYGYT
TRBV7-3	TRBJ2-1	ASSSLGGGGNEQF
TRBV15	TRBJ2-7	ATSTPRSGARSYEQY
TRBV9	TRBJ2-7	ASSVAADHYEQY
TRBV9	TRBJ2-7	ASSTTGNREQY
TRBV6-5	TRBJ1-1	ASSLGQGLSTEAF
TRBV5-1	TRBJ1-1	ASRPLQGAGGTEAF
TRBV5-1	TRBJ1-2	ASSTTGGDYGYT
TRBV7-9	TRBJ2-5	ASSFTKAGETQY
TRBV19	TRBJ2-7	ASSIGDRRFSYEQY
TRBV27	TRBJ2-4	ASSYRNIQY
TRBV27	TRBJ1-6	ASRSEKTYNSPLH
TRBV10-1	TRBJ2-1	ASTELAGAEGEQF
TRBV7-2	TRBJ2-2	ASSHRQGNTGELF
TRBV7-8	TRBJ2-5	ASSLGTGAGETQY
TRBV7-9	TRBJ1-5	ASSLWNRTGQKGPQH
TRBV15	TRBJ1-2	ATSRDSVGYT
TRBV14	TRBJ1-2	ASSQGQAIFYGYT
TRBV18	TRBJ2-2	ASSQTGVATGELF
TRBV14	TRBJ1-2	ASSPRGFNYGYT
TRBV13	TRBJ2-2	ASSLDLQGRTGELF
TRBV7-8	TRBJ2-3	ASSLTSGTDTQY
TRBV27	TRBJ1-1	ASSLYIGGTEAF
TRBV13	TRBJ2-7	ASARGDSPYEQY
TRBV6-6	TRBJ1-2	ASSQQGKGGYT
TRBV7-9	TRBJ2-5	ASSLDFSGKRETQY
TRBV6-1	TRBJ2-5	ASSESGGGDYQETQY